These 19 T cell receptor beta chains were all obtained from the same sample, sequenced in a study of graft-versus-host responses after intestinal transplantation. Their antigens remain unidentified. TCRdb keeps only in-frame clones here, not all; method: immunoSEQ multiplex PCR. The repertoire holds over 75,000 clones, with about 88% as singletons. This material consisted of unstimulated CD4+ T cells sorted from spleen or lymph node cells, taken before transplant. The receptors come from a human donor who was the organ donor for an intestinal transplant.

This clone has a handful of counts. The chain recombines TRBV6-1 with TRBJ1-5, with D possibly matching TRBD1 (6 bases). Trimming removed 5 bases at V and 6 bases at J, with 14 bases between. The CDR3 consists of 14 residues. CDR1 MNHNS and CDR2 SASEGT come from the germline V gene. The DNA of the CDR3 is TGTGCCAGCAGTATCATCAGAGGGGGTCAGCCCCAGCATTTT. Its translation is CASSIIRGGQPQHF.

This sequence joins TRBV6-1 and TRBJ1-3, with 7 bases that match TRBD1. Germline trimming cut 7 bases from V and 3 bases from J; bases unmatched to any gene: 3. This CDR3 spans 13 amino acids. The germline V gene has CDR1 MNHNS and CDR2 SASEGT. The DNA of the CDR3 is TGTGCCAGCACGAGGGGGCTTGGAAACACCATATATTTT. This codes for CASTRGLGNTIYF.

The rearrangement links TRBV6-1 to TRBJ2-7, with 8 bases matching TRBD1. The CDR3 consists of 15 residues. Germline assignment: CDR1 MNHNS and CDR2 SASEGT. Trimming took 6 bases from V and 0 from J; bases not matched to a gene: 7. CDR3 loop: CASRPRGHVSYEQYF. CDR3 DNA: TGTGCCAGCAGGCCCAGGGGGCATGTCTCCTACGAGCAGTACTTC.

This chain links TRBV5-1 with TRBJ1-4; TRBD1 matches at 11 bases. Trimming cost V 4 bases and J 6 bases; bases outside gene matches: 5. Germline values: CDR1 SGHRS, CDR2 YFSETQ. There are 15 residues in the CDR3. The CDR3: CASSPRDRGDEKLFF. The CDR3 nucleotides are TGCGCCAGCAGCCCGAGGGACAGGGGGGATGAAAAACTGTTTTTT.

The chain recombines TRBV7-2 with TRBJ2-5; TRBD2 might be the D (6 bases). Trimming cost V 5 bases and J 5 bases, with 12 bases left between them. The germline V gene encodes CDR1 SGHTA and CDR2 FQGNSA. CDR3 length equals 13 residues. This CDR3 is CASSRAGRETQYF. Here the CDR3 DNA reads TGTGCCAGCAGCCGGGCGGGGCGGGAGACCCAGTACTTC. The complete variable domain, with remaining parts taken from reference TRBV7-2 and TRBJ2-5, reads GAGVSQSPSNKVTEKGKDVELRCDPISGHTALYWYRQSLGQGLEFLIYFQGNSAPDKSGLPSDRFSAERTGGSVSTLTIQRTQQEDSAVYLCASSRAGRETQYFGPGTRLLVL.

The CDR3 reads CASRAWTGGVSYNSPLHF. The CDR3 coding sequence is TGTGCCAGCCGTGCCTGGACAGGGGGTGTATCCTATAATTCACCCCTCCACTTT. The chain links TRBV2 to TRBJ1-6; 10 bases map to TRBD1. V lost 8 bases to trimming and J lost 1 base; unmatched junction nucleotides: 11. The CDR3 runs 18 residues. The germline V gene encodes CDR1 SNHLY and CDR2 FYNNEI.

This clone came up once. The chain carries TRBV7-9 and TRBJ2-3; 7 bases fit TRBD2. V dropped 5 bases and J dropped 0; count of bases not matched to a gene: 8. CDR1 and CDR2 (germline): SEHNR, FQNEAQ (reference sequence). There are 16 residues in the CDR3. The CDR3: CASSPGVAGSTDTQYF. CDR3 coding DNA: TGTGCCAGCAGCCCCGGGGTAGCGGGCAGCACAGATACGCAGTATTTT.

The chain uses TRBV6-5 and TRBJ2-5; D not resolved. Per germline, CDR1 MNHEY and CDR2 SVGAGI. V was pared by 2 bases and J by 7 bases, with 11 bases between. This CDR3 has 13 residues. The CDR3 is CASSYEGGGTQYF. In nucleotides, the CDR3 is TGTGCCAGCAGTTACGAAGGCGGCGGGACCCAGTACTTC.

The rearrangement uses TRBV5-6 and TRBJ1-5; 8 nucleotides align to TRBD1. The trim removed 2 bases at V and 9 bases at J, leaving 10 bases unmatched. The CDR3 runs to 15 residues. Germline CDR1 and CDR2: SGHDT and YYEEEE. This chain's CDR3 is CASSFWGTGRGPQHF. CDR3 bases: TGTGCCAGCAGCTTTTGGGGGACAGGTCGTGGGCCCCAGCATTTT.

The rearrangement joins TRBV28 to TRBJ1-1, with 9 bases matching TRBD1. The CDR3 has 11 amino acids. The J segment lost 11 bases and the V segment lost 4 bases, leaving 2 bases of the junction unmatched. Germline lookup yields CDR1 MDHEN and CDR2 SYDVKM. CDR3: CASSSGQGAFF. The CDR3 nucleotides are TGTGCCAGCAGTTCCGGACAGGGGGCTTTCTTT.

The J gene is TRBJ1-1, the V gene TRBV7-2; D uncertain. This CDR3 has 15 amino acids. Germline assignment: CDR1 SGHTA and CDR2 FQGNSA. The V and J ends lost 5 bases and 1 base respectively, with 14 bases between them. The CDR3: CASSPMATTNTEAFF. The CDR3, as DNA: TGTGCCAGCAGCCCAATGGCCACAACGAACACTGAAGCTTTCTTT.

This clone was seen once. Other DNA sequences from this sample encode an identical CDR3 as well. V usage is TRBV18 and J usage is TRBJ2-3; D is uncertain. Germline V gives CDR1 KGHSH, CDR2 LQKENI. V shed 5 bases and J shed 1 base, with 4 bases lying between them. The CDR3 contains 12 residues. Here the CDR3 DNA reads TGTGCCAGCTCATTAGGCACAGATACGCAGTATTTT. Residues: CASSLGTDTQYF.

The chain is built from TRBV4-1 and TRBJ2-1; unclear D gene. The germline V and J ends were trimmed by 1 base and 4 bases, with 14 bases remaining between them. This CDR3 spans 16 amino acids. The germline V gene encodes CDR1 MGHRA and CDR2 YSYEKL. CDR3 sequence reads: CASSQVGTAAYNEQFF. The CDR3 DNA sequence: TGCGCCAGCAGCCAAGTAGGTACAGCTGCTTACAATGAGCAGTTCTTC.

CDR3 DNA: TGTGCCAGCAGCTTAGGAGGTATCAGGGGACGGAATGAGCAGTTCTTC. Translating gives CASSLGGIRGRNEQFF. The rearrangement uses TRBV11-3 and TRBJ2-1; the D gene is possibly TRBD1 (6 bases). This CDR3 comprises 16 residues. V shed 1 base and J shed 7 bases, with 17 bases lying between them. CDR1 SGHNT and CDR2 YENEEA come from the germline V gene.

The rearrangement joins TRBV19 to TRBJ1-3, with no clear D. Germline CDR1 and CDR2: LNHDA and SQIVND (reference sequence). This CDR3 is built from 13 residues. V gave up 6 bases and J gave up 0 bases, with 6 bases separating them. CDR3 sequence (DNA): TGTGCCAGTAGCGTAAACTCTGGAAACACCATATATTTT. Its translation: CASSVNSGNTIYF.

This chain connects TRBV27 to TRBJ1-1, with 8 bases lining up with TRBD1. V shed 7 bases, J shed 8 bases, and the junction held 18 bases outside the gene matches. The CDR3 covers 16 residues. Per germline, CDR1 MNHEY and CDR2 SMNVEV (reference sequence). CDR3 loop: CASTPRTGTSLQEAFF. In nucleotides, the CDR3 is TGTGCCAGCACCCCCCGGACAGGGACCTCTTTGCAGGAAGCTTTCTTT.

CDR3 nucleotides: TGTGCCAGCAGTTACTCGGGCAGACCCAATCAGCCCCAGCATTTT. Translation: CASSYSGRPNQPQHF. This chain uses TRBV6-5 with TRBJ1-5; D gene ambiguous. V lost 0 bases to trimming and J lost 3 bases, with 9 bases between them. This CDR3 contains 15 residues. Germline V gives CDR1 MNHEY, CDR2 SVGAGI.

The gene calls are TRBV11-1 and TRBJ2-5, with 9 bases fitting TRBD1. CDR1 is SGHAT and CDR2 is FQDESV in the germline V gene (reference sequence). V shed 3 bases and J 5 bases; nucleotides not matched to a gene: 4. This CDR3 has 14 amino acids. The CDR3 bases are TGTGCCAGCAGCTTCCCCGGGACAGGGGAGACCCAGTACTTC. It yields the protein CASSFPGTGETQYF.

This rearrangement joins TRBV7-9 to TRBJ1-2; 7 bases are shared with TRBD1. The CDR3 is made up of 12 amino acids. Germline lookup yields CDR1 SEHNR and CDR2 FQNEAQ (reference sequence). V shed 7 bases and J 4 bases; nucleotides not matched to a gene: 3. The CDR3 loop is CASIDRAYGYTF. For the CDR3, the DNA is TGTGCCAGCATCGACAGGGCCTATGGCTACACCTTC.